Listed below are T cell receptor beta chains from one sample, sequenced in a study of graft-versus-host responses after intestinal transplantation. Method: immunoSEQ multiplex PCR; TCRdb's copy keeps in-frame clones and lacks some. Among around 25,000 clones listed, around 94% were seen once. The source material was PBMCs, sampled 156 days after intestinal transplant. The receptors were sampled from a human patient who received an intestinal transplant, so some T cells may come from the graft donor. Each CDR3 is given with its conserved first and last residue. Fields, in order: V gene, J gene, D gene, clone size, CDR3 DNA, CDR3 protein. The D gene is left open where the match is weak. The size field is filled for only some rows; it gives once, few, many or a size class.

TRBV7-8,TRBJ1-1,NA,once,TGTGCCAGCAGCTTGGTCCTGTATTCGGCGCCTCCCCGTAGGTTGCCTGAAGCTTTCTTT,CASSLVLYSAPPRRLPEAFF
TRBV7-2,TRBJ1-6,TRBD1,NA,TGTGCCAGCAGCTTGGGACAGGGCCCTTATAATTCACCCCTCCACTTT,CASSLGQGPYNSPLHF
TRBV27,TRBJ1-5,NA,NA,TGTGCCAGCAGTTTTGGCGTAGATCAGCCCCAGCATTTT,CASSFGVDQPQHF
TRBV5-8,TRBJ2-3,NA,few,TGTGCCAGCAGCTTGTGGGCAGCTAGCACAGATACGCAGTATTTT,CASSLWAASTDTQYF
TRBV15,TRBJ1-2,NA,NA,TGTGCCACCAGCAGACTCTGGGCAGGGCCTGGCTATGGCTACACCTTC,CATSRLWAGPGYGYTF
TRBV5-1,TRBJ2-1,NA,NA,TGCGCCAGCGGCTTGGCCCAGGGGTCCCTATCCTACAATGAGCAGTTCTTC,CASGLAQGSLSYNEQFF
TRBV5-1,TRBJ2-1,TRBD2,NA,TGCGCCAGCAGCTTGGCCCCGGGGACTAGCGGGTCCAATGAGCAGTTCTTC,CASSLAPGTSGSNEQFF
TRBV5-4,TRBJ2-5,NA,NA,TGTGCCAGCAGCTCCAGACTAGATCCCTACCAAGAGGCCCAGTACTTC,CASSSRLDPYQEAQYF
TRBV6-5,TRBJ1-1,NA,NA,TGTGCCAGCACCTACGATACGGGAAACACTGAAGCTTTCTTT,CASTYDTGNTEAFF
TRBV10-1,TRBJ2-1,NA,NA,TGCGCCAGCAGTAGTGAACCCTACAATGAGCAGTTCTTC,CASSSEPYNEQFF
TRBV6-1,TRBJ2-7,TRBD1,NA,TGTGCCAGCACCTACAGGGGCGCCTACGAGCAGTACTTC,CASTYRGAYEQYF
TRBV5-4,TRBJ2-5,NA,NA,TGTGCCAGCAGCTACCAAGAGACCCAGTACTTC,CASSYQETQYF
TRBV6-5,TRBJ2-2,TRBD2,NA,TGTGCCAGCAGTTACACCCGGGTAGCGGGAGCCGGGGAGCTGTTTTTT,CASSYTRVAGAGELFF
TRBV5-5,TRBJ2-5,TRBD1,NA,TGTGCCAGCAGCCATACAGGGGCGGAGGAGACCCAGTACTTC,CASSHTGAEETQYF
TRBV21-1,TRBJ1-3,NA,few,TGTGCCAGCACTTCAACACTCTCTGGAAACACCATATATTTT,CASTSTLSGNTIYF
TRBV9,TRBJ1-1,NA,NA,TGTGCCAGCAGCGTAGGGCTCATGAACACTGAAGCTTTCTTT,CASSVGLMNTEAFF
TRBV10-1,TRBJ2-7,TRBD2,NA,TGCGCCGGGGGGGAAACTAGCGGCTTCATCTACGAGCAGTACTTC,CAGGETSGFIYEQYF
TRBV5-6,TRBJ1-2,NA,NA,TGTGCCAGCTCCGACGGCACGGGGAGGGGTGGCTACACCTTC,CASSDGTGRGGYTF
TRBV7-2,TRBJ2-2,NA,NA,TGTGCCAGCAGCTTAGCGCCGGTTAAGAACACCGGGGAGCTGTTTTTT,CASSLAPVKNTGELFF
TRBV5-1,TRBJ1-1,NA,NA,TGCGCCAGCAGCTTGGCCGCGTCGAAGACACCTATGAACACTGAAGCTTTCTTT,CASSLAASKTPMNTEAFF
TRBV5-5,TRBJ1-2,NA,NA,TGTGCCAGCAGCTCCACGTCAGCTAACTATGGCTACACCTTC,CASSSTSANYGYTF